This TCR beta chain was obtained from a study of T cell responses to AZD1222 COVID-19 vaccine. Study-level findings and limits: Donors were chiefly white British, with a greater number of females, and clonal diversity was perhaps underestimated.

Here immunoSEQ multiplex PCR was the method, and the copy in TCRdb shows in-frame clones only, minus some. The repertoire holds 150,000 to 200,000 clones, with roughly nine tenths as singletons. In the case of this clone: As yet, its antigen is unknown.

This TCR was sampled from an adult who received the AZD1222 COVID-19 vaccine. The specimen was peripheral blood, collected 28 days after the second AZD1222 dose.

In nucleotides, the CDR3 is TGTGCCAGCAGCGCCCCGGGGCTGGGGGACTATGGCTACACCTTC. Its protein is CASSAPGLGDYGYTF. The chain recombines TRBV9 with TRBJ1-2, with TRBD1 as a possible D gene (5 bases). The CDR3 spans 15 residues. Trimming stripped 3 bases from V and 3 bases from J, with 15 bases between. The germline gives CDR1 SGDLS, CDR2 YYNGEE.